This TCR beta chain was obtained from a study of T cell repertoires in cytomegalovirus infection (dated by TCRdb to between 2018 and 2020). In terms of the full investigation: Donor HLA type was relevant to the analysis, because carriage of CMV infection together with the matching HLA type was indicated by public TCR beta signatures.

TCRdb shows the sequencer as Illumina HiSeq 1500. TCRdb reprocessing: public reads trimmed at Q25 with fastp, clones called with MiXCR, in-frame beta chains kept. All rows with the same CDR3 protein become a single entry with the most common DNA and genes. This sample has almost 500,000 distinct CDR3 sequences in its table, and over 9% of those were observed once. The leading ten clones occupy approximately 10% of the sample. The germline V gene (reference sequence) provides CDR1 DFQATT and CDR2 SNEGSKA. V is cut back by 5 bases and J by 5 bases, with 10 bases in the junction unmatched. From the cysteine through the phenylalanine, the CDR3 covers 14 amino acids. The DNA shown is the 42-base CDR3, in frame from base 1. Of note for this clonotype: Its recognized antigen is unknown. No base quality information exists; no much larger clone differs at one position.

Points the paper makes about the study in general: In both this cohort and an independent roughly 350-donor cohort, the cumulative frequency of public TCR beta family members distinguished carriers of CMV infection plus the relevant HLA type. In the ex vivo response, HLA-C-restricted CMV-specific TCR beta clonotypes were dominant, and in two of eight donors the single most frequent clonotype came from this HLA-C-restricted group.

The sequence is built from TRBV20-1 and TRBJ2-7, and 9 junctional nucleotides match TRBD1. The sequencing input was PBMCs. This sequence was found in a human donor in good health (CMV status not recorded). Some clones in this sample may be carry-over from other donors' samples. For the CDR3, the sequence is CSARGQGYENEQYF. The DNA is as follows: TGCAGTGCTCGAGGACAGGGGTATGAAAACGAGCAGTACTTC.